This T cell receptor (beta chain) emerged from a study of long-term antiretroviral therapy in people with HIV. Study background: Samples collected earliest predate the 2015 immediate-ART recommendation by about a decade. Study observations and caveats: Despite increasing after ART, diversity remained lower than that of transplant donor controls.

Sequencing used immunoSEQ v3.0 at survey level. Target depth was roughly 35,000-55,000 T-cell genomes per sample. The assay was immunoSEQ multiplex PCR, and TCRdb's table has in-frame clones only and misses some. Of under 25,000 clones in the sample, just over 90% were seen once. Worth noting for this clone: Its matching antigen is unknown.

This CDR3 comprises 14 residues. V was shortened by 6 bases and J by 3 bases, with 12 bases between the two germline ends. Germline V gene lookup returns CDR1 MNHEY and CDR2 SVGAGI. The rearrangement uses TRBV6-5 and TRBJ1-5, with D hard to call. The input for sequencing was unsorted PBMCs, taken 7.6 years after starting antiretroviral therapy. The sequence was obtained from a woman aged 40 to 55 with HIV. The CDR3 here is CASRMDGINQPQHF. In nucleotides, the CDR3 is TGTGCCAGCAGGATGGACGGAATCAATCAGCCCCAGCATTTT.